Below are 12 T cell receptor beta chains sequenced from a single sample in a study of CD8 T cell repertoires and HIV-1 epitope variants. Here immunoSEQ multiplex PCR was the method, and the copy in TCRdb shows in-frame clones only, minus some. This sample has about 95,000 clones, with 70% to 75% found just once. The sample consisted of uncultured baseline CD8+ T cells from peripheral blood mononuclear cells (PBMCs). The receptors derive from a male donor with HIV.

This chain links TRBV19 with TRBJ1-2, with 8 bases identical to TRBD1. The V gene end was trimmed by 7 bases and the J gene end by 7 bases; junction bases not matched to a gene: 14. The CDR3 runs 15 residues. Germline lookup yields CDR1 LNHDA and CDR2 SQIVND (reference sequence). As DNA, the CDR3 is TGTGCCAGTACCGACCCCACAGGGGGACTCTTTGGCTACACCTTC. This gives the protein CASTDPTGGLFGYTF.

CDR3 protein: CAISDRPGTGGSYEQYF. In nucleotides, the CDR3 is TGTGCCATCAGTGACCGCCCCGGGACAGGGGGATCCTACGAGCAGTACTTC. The V gene is TRBV10-3, the J gene TRBJ2-7; 11 nucleotides match TRBD1. CDR1 is ENHRY and CDR2 is SYGVKD in the germline V gene. CDR3 length: 17 amino acids. After removal of 3 bases from V and 1 base from J, the junction contained 8 bases not matched to a gene.

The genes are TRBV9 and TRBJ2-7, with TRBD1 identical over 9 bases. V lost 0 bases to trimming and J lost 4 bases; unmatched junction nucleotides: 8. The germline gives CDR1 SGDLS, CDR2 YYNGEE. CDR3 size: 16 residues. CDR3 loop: CASSVAPGQGIYEQYF. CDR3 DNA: TGTGCCAGCAGCGTAGCACCGGGACAGGGTATATACGAGCAGTACTTC.

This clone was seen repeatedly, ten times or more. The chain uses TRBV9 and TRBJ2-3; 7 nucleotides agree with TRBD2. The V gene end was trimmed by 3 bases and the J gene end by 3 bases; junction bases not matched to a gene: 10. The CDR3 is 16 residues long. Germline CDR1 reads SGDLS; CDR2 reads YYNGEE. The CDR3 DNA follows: TGTGCCAGCAGCGGACGGACTAGTTTGGGGACAGATACGCAGTATTTT. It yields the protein CASSGRTSLGTDTQYF.

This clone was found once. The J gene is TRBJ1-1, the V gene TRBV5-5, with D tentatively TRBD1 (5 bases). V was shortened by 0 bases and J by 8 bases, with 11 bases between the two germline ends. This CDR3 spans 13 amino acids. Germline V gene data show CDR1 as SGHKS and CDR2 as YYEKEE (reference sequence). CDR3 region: CASSLDPRQEAFF. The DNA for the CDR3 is TGTGCCAGCAGCTTGGATCCGAGACAGGAAGCTTTCTTT.

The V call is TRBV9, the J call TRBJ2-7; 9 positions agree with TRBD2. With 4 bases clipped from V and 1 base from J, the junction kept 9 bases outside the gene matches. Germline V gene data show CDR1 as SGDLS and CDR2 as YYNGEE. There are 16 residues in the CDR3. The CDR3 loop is CASSTPAGGRSYEQYF. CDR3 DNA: TGTGCCAGCAGCACCCCCGCGGGGGGGCGGTCCTACGAGCAGTACTTC.

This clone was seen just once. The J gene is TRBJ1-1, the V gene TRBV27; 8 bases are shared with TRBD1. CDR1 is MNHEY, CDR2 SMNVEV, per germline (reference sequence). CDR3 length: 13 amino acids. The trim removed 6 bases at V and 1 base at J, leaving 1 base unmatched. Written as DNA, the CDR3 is TGTGCCAGCAGAGGACAGGGGAACACTGAAGCTTTCTTT. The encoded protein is CASRGQGNTEAFF.

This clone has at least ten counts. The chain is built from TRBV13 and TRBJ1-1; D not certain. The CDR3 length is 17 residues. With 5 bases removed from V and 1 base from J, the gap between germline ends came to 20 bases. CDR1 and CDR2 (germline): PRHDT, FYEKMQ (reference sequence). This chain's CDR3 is CASSVLFRLGGNTEAFF. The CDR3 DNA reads TGTGCCAGCAGCGTACTCTTCCGGCTGGGTGGGAACACTGAAGCTTTCTTT.

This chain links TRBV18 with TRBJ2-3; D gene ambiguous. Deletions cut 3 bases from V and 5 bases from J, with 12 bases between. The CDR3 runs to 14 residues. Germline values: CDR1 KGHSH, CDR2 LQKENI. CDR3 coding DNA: TGTGCCAGCTCACCCGCACTCTCAGAAGATACGCAGTATTTT. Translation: CASSPALSEDTQYF.

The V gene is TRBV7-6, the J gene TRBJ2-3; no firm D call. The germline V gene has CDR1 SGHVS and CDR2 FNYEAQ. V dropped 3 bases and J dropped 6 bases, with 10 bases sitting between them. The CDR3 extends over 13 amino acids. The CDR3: CASSLVHRDTQYF. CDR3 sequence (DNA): TGTGCCAGCAGCTTGGTTCATCGCGATACGCAGTATTTT.

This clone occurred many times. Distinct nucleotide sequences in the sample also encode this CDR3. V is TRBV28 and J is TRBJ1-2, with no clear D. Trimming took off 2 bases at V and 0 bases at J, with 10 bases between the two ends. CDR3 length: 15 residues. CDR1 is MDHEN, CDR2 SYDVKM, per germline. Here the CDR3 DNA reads TGTGCCAGCAGTTTAGTCACGGAGGCTAACTATGGCTACACCTTC. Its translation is CASSLVTEANYGYTF.

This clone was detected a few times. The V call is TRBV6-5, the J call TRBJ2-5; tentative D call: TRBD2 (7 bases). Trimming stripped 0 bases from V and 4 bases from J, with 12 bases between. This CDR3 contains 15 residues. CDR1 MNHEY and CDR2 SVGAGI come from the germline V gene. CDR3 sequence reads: CASSYSGGGGETQYF. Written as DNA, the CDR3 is TGTGCCAGCAGTTACTCGGGGGGAGGGGGAGAGACCCAGTACTTC.